The 4 T cell receptor beta chains in this list originate from one sample, sequenced in a study of patients and donors after allogeneic stem cell transplantation. MiXCR was run by TCRdb on the RT-PCR reads, yielding one entry per CDR3 protein. The top ten clones hold 2.6% of a sample with about 87,000 distinct CDR3 sequences, 4% to 5% of them seen once. The sequenced sample consisted of blood, either unsorted or a sorted T cell fraction (not recorded which). These receptors originate from a human donor who was either an allogeneic HSCT recipient or a stem cell or donor lymphocyte infusion donor (not recorded which). It is not recorded whose cells these are; they may come from a transplant donor.

This clonotype was seen more than once but under ten times. V usage is TRBV13 and J usage is TRBJ1-2, with TRBD1 matching over 7 bases. With 5 bases clipped from V and 0 bases from J, the junction kept 12 bases outside the gene matches. The CDR3 sequence is 17 residues long. The germline gives CDR1 PRHDT, CDR2 FYEKMQ (reference sequence). CDR3 sequence (DNA): TGTGCCAGCAGCGGGAACGCCGCCGACAGGGCTAACTATGGCTACACCTTC. This gives the protein CASSGNAADRANYGYTF.

The chain couples TRBV11-2 to TRBJ2-3; D unresolved. Looked up from germline, CDR1 is SGHAT and CDR2 is FQNNGV. The CDR3 runs to 12 residues. The germline V and J ends were trimmed by 5 bases and 7 bases, with 10 bases remaining between them. The DNA of the CDR3 is TGTGCCAGCAGCCCCTTCCCGAATACGCAGTATTTT. This encodes CASSPFPNTQYF.

This clonotype has at least ten counts. The chain recombines TRBV2 with TRBJ2-7; D is possibly TRBD2 (6 bases). Looked up from germline, CDR1 is SNHLY and CDR2 is FYNNEI. Trimming took 6 bases from V and 0 from J, leaving 12 bases between them. The CDR3 totals 14 residues. The DNA for the CDR3 is TGTGCCAGCAGGGAGGGACGGGGCTCCTACGAGCAGTACTTC. As protein: CASREGRGSYEQYF.

There are a few counts of this clonotype. The chain is built from TRBV15 and TRBJ2-3, with D perhaps matching TRBD1 (5 bases). V lost 2 bases and J 2 bases, leaving 11 bases between the germline ends. The CDR3 is 15 amino acids. The germline CDR1 and CDR2 sequences are LNHNV and YYDKDF (reference sequence). The CDR3: CATSRQTEPTDTQYF. In DNA, the CDR3 is TGTGCCACCAGCAGACAGACAGAGCCCACAGATACGCAGTATTTT.